This T cell receptor beta chain was identified in a study of cytotoxic CD8 clonotypes in ibrutinib-treated CLL. About the research overall: Response sampling came at median approximately twelve months of treatment, ranging about 6 to 36 months. Findings and caveats of the study: Clonality climbed at ibrutinib response, then dropped toward baseline at progression. Treatment saw public clonotypes, which were uncommon, either contract or stay stable.

This clone was recorded many times. Its antigen is not known. The germline V gene encodes CDR1 SGHRS and CDR2 YFSETQ. This CDR3 contains 11 residues. Trimming left V 7 bases short and J 4 bases short, with 6 bases between. Depth targeted 1 in 200,000 to 1 in 1 million T cells, averaging about 9.2x coverage per clonotype. Profiled with immunoSEQ multiplex PCR; TCRdb holds only in-frame clones, not every one. This table has around 76,000 clones, 75% to 90% appearing once. The TCR was taken from a human donor with chronic lymphocytic leukemia. The chain combines TRBV5-1 with TRBJ2-1; D ambiguous. The sequencing used PBMCs, collected after 24 months of ibrutinib treatment. The CDR3 DNA reads as TGCGCCAGCCGACAATACAATGAGCAGTTCTTC. Residues: CASRQYNEQFF.